This T cell receptor (beta chain) was obtained from a study of blood T cell repertoires in COVID-19. Generated by immunoSEQ multiplex PCR, the TCRdb table keeps only in-frame clones and is missing some. The sample records around 480,000 clones, 75% to 90% being singletons. Germline values: CDR1 SGHDT, CDR2 YYEEEE. There are 15 residues in the CDR3. Trimming pared 3 bases from V and 17 bases from J, leaving 24 bases between. The receptor comes from a woman under 30 who had recovered from COVID-19. The J gene is TRBJ1-6, the V gene TRBV5-6, with D possibly TRBD1 on 6 matching bases. The sequenced sample consisted of PBMCs or T cells enriched from blood (not recorded which). Here the CDR3 reads CASSSSFTGILSIHF. The CDR3 DNA is TGTGCCAGCAGCTCCTCTTTCACAGGGATTTTGTCTATCCACTTT.